The 27 T cell receptor beta chains below were found in one sample sequenced in a study of vaccination and CD4 T cells after COVID-19. The treatment is: approximately 9-day PBMC culture with coronavirus spike peptide pools or control peptides (ViraFEST assay). Their target antigens are unknown. Oncomine TCR Beta short-read sequencing was applied to DNA from cultured CD4+ T cells. TCRdb itself ran the PCR reads through MiXCR, one entry per CDR3 protein. The sample has about 19,000 distinct CDR3 sequences; roughly 48% are singletons. The sample in question was CD4+ T cells from blood, cultured in vitro, obtained before SARS-CoV-2 vaccination. The receptors were sampled from a human donor who had recovered from COVID-19.

The chain joins TRBV5-1 to TRBJ2-2; the D gene is possibly TRBD2 (6 bases). Germline V CDR1 and CDR2: SGHRS, YFSETQ. With 3 bases removed from V and 6 bases from J, the gap between germline ends came to 12 bases. The CDR3 length is 14 residues. The CDR3 reads CASSWAAGPGELFF. The CDR3 DNA is TGCGCCAGCAGCTGGGCCGCGGGGCCCGGGGAGCTGTTTTTT. The whole variable domain, filled in from reference TRBV5-1 and TRBJ2-2, reads KAGVTQTPRYLIKTRGQQVTLSCSPISGHRSVSWYQQTPGQGLQFLFEYFSETQRNKGNFPGRFSGRQFSNSRSEMNVSTLELGDSALYLCASSWAAGPGELFFGEGSRLTVL.

V and J are TRBV6-2 or TRBV6-3 and TRBJ2-5; tentatively, D is TRBD2 (5 bases). The V gene lost 6 bases and the J gene lost 5 bases, with 16 bases spanning the gap. CDR3 length: 14 amino acids. Germline V lookup: CDR1 MNHEY, CDR2 SVGEGT. CDR3 nucleotide sequence: TGTGCCAGCAGCCGTGCACCGGAGGTGGAGACCCAGTACTTC. As protein: CASSRAPEVETQYF.

This clonotype was seen a few times. This chain joins TRBV20-1 and TRBJ1-1; no clear D. The germline CDR1 and CDR2 sequences are DFQATT and SNEGSKA (reference sequence). The CDR3 covers 14 residues. V lost 1 base to trimming and J lost 3 bases, with 12 bases between them. The CDR3 DNA is TGCAGTGCTAGAGCCCCTCGGGGATACACTGAAGCTTTCTTT. Its protein product is CSARAPRGYTEAFF.

This clonotype was observed a few times. The chain recombines TRBV18 with TRBJ2-7; no reliable D call. Trimming pared 3 bases from V and 2 bases from J, leaving 11 bases between. The CDR3 runs to 14 residues. Germline loops: CDR1 KGHSH, CDR2 LQKENI. CDR3: CASSPQRATYEQYF. CDR3 nucleotide sequence: TGTGCCAGCTCACCTCAGCGAGCAACCTACGAGCAGTACTTC. Full variable domain (outside the CDR3, taken from reference TRBV18 and TRBJ2-7): NAGVMQNPRHLVRRRGQEARLRCSPMKGHSHVYWYRQLPEEGLKFMVYLQKENIIDESGMPKERFSAEFPKEGPSILRIQQVVRGDSAAYFCASSPQRATYEQYFGPGTRLTVT.

The chain employs TRBV7-2 and TRBJ2-3, with no clear D. V was pared by 5 bases and J by 1 base, with 10 bases between. The CDR3 is made up of 14 amino acids. The germline V gene has CDR1 SGHTA and CDR2 FQGNSA. CDR3 residues: CASSAPVGTDTQYF. CDR3 coding DNA: TGTGCCAGCAGCGCCCCGGTGGGCACAGATACGCAGTATTTT. Full variable domain (missing parts from reference TRBV7-2 and TRBJ2-3): GAGVSQSPSNKVTEKGKDVELRCDPISGHTALYWYRQSLGQGLEFLIYFQGNSAPDKSGLPSDRFSAERTGGSVSTLTIQRTQQEDSAVYLCASSAPVGTDTQYFGPGTRLTVL.

The rearrangement links TRBV4-3 to TRBJ1-4, with 7 bases fitting TRBD1. This CDR3 is built from 20 residues. The germline CDR1 and CDR2 sequences are LGHNA and YSLEER. Trimming took 0 bases from V and 3 from J; bases not matched to a gene: 16. The CDR3 nucleotides are TGCGCCAGCAGCCAAGATCTTTTAGGGGGCGGTCGTTCGTCTAATGAAAAACTGTTTTTT. Translating gives CASSQDLLGGGRSSNEKLFF.

This clonotype has just one count. CDR3 region: CASSYGVGQGIETQYF. The CDR3 DNA is TGTGCCAGCAGTTACGGGGTTGGGCAGGGAATAGAGACCCAGTACTTC. This chain connects TRBV6-2 or TRBV6-3 to TRBJ2-5; D perhaps matches TRBD1 (5 bases). Germline V gene sequence: CDR1 MNHEY, CDR2 SVGEGT. Trimming removed 2 bases from V and 4 bases from J, with 17 bases in between. The CDR3 contains 16 residues.

CDR3 protein: CASSEMVLAGADTQYF. The CDR3 DNA sequence: TGTGCCAGCAGTGAAATGGTGCTAGCGGGGGCTGATACGCAGTATTTT. This chain joins TRBV6-1 and TRBJ2-3; 10 nucleotides match TRBD2. The junction had 8 bases not matched to a gene; V was cut back by 2 bases and J by 6 bases. The CDR3 contains 16 residues. CDR1 is MNHNS, CDR2 SASEGT, per germline.

This clonotype came up a few times. V gene TRBV27 combines with J gene TRBJ2-7; D possibly uses TRBD1 or TRBD2 (6 bases each). Per germline, CDR1 MNHEY and CDR2 SMNVEV (reference sequence). This CDR3 comprises 15 residues. V was pared by 6 bases and J by 2 bases, with 17 bases between. The CDR3 sequence: CASRSLQGGAYEQYF. DNA of the CDR3: TGTGCCAGCAGGAGCTTACAGGGAGGTGCCTACGAGCAGTACTTC.

This chain links TRBV7-2 with TRBJ2-2; 9 bases map to TRBD2. Trimming at V came to 4 bases and at J to 5 bases, leaving 2 bases not matched to a gene. The length of the CDR3 is 14 residues. CDR1 SGHTA and CDR2 FQGNSA come from the germline V gene. This CDR3 is CASSYGLATGELFF. In DNA, the CDR3 is TGTGCCAGCAGCTACGGACTAGCGACCGGGGAGCTGTTTTTT.

The CDR3 region has the DNA TGTGCCAGCAGCCCGGGACAGGGGGAGACCCAGTACTTC. Translation: CASSPGQGETQYF. The rearrangement joins TRBV5-4 to TRBJ2-5; 10 bases match TRBD1. The CDR3 extends over 13 amino acids. Germline lookup yields CDR1 SGHNT and CDR2 YYREEE (reference sequence). The ends lost 4 bases at V and 5 bases at J; junction bases unmatched: 2.

This clonotype occurred a few times. The chain employs TRBV30 and TRBJ1-5; maybe TRBD1 (5 bases). Trimming pared 7 bases from V and 5 bases from J, leaving 21 bases between. Germline CDR1 GTSNPN, CDR2 SVGIG (reference sequence). The CDR3 is 15 amino acids. The CDR3 region has the DNA TGTGCCTACAAGGGGTCCGGAGTCAGAGATCAGCCCCAGCATTTT. It translates to CAYKGSGVRDQPQHF. Based on the CDR3 plus reference TRBV30 and TRBJ1-5, the full variable domain is SQTIHQWPATLVQPVGSPLSLECTVEGTSNPNLYWYRQAAGRGLQLLFYSVGIGQISSEVPQNLSASRPQDRQFILSSKKLLLSDSGFYLCAYKGSGVRDQPQHFGDGTRLSIL.

The chain uses TRBV7-2 and TRBJ2-7; perhaps TRBD2 as D (6 bases). The V gene's germline CDR1 is SGHTA and CDR2 FQGNSA. V lost 4 bases to trimming and J lost 0 bases, with 13 bases between them. The CDR3 extends over 15 amino acids. CDR3 sequence reads: CASSSSGLSSYEQYF. CDR3 nucleotides: TGTGCCAGCAGCTCAAGCGGGTTGAGCTCCTACGAGCAGTACTTC.

The chain couples TRBV27 to TRBJ2-7; 7 nucleotides line up with TRBD1. The V gene end was trimmed by 3 bases and the J gene end by 6 bases; junction bases not matched to a gene: 11. The CDR3 runs to 15 residues. Germline V lookup: CDR1 MNHEY, CDR2 SMNVEV (reference sequence). The CDR3 spells CASSFKGARNGEQYF. CDR3 nucleotide sequence: TGTGCCAGCAGTTTTAAGGGGGCGCGAAATGGCGAGCAGTACTTC.

The V gene is TRBV20-1, the J gene TRBJ1-5; possible D gene TRBD1, 5 bases. Looked up from germline, CDR1 is DFQATT and CDR2 is SNEGSKA (reference sequence). Trimming took 6 bases from V and 7 from J, leaving 25 bases between them. CDR3 length equals 16 residues. The CDR3 spells CSATLSGGDGRQPQHF. CDR3 bases: TGCAGTGCGACGTTGTCGGGAGGGGATGGCAGGCAGCCCCAGCATTTT.

The chain employs TRBV28 and TRBJ2-1, with TRBD1 matching 10 bases. Germline CDR1 reads MDHEN; CDR2 reads SYDVKM. Trimming cost V 3 bases and J 5 bases; bases outside gene matches: 10. The CDR3 totals 17 residues. CDR3 loop: CASSFGTGAMAHNEQFF. CDR3 bases: TGTGCCAGCAGTTTCGGGACAGGGGCCATGGCTCACAATGAGCAGTTCTTC. Using reference TRBV28 and TRBJ2-1 for the parts outside the CDR3, the full variable domain is DVKVTQSSRYLVKRTGEKVFLECVQDMDHENMFWYRQDPGLGLRLIYFSYDVKMKEKGDIPEGYSVSREKKERFSLILESASTNQTSMYLCASSFGTGAMAHNEQFFGPGTRLTVL.

V and J are TRBV19 and TRBJ1-5; a possible D gene is TRBD1 (6 bases). The germline V and J ends were trimmed by 6 bases and 1 base, with 10 bases remaining between them. Germline loops: CDR1 LNHDA, CDR2 SQIVND (reference sequence). The CDR3 contains 14 residues. CDR3 DNA sequence: TGTGCCAGTAGAGACACAGGGAGCAATCAGCCCCAGCATTTT. It is translated as CASRDTGSNQPQHF.

There are a few counts of this clonotype. The chain recombines TRBV28 with TRBJ1-2, with D unclear. This CDR3 contains 12 residues. Germline CDR1 reads MDHEN; CDR2 reads SYDVKM. V lost 5 bases to trimming and J lost 4 bases, with 8 bases between them. CDR3 nucleotides: TGTGCCAGCAGTCTCAGGTCCTATGGCTACACCTTC. It specifies CASSLRSYGYTF.

The chain joins TRBV20-1 to TRBJ1-5; 7 nucleotides agree with TRBD1. This CDR3 is built from 14 residues. With 1 base clipped from V and 4 bases from J, the junction kept 4 bases outside the gene matches. Germline CDR1 and CDR2: DFQATT and SNEGSKA (reference sequence). The CDR3 DNA reads as TGCAGTGCTAGAGGAGGGACAGCTAATCAGCCCCAGCATTTT. Translated, it gives CSARGGTANQPQHF.

This clonotype came up a few times. This rearrangement joins TRBV20-1 to TRBJ2-5, with D tentatively TRBD1 (6 bases). V was clipped by 7 bases and J by 3 bases, with 18 bases between them. The CDR3 consists of 14 residues. CDR1 and CDR2 from the germline V gene are DFQATT and SNEGSKA (reference sequence). CDR3 region: CSVNLGTQKETQYF. In nucleotides, the CDR3 is TGCAGTGTCAACCTCGGGACACAAAAAGAGACCCAGTACTTC.

The CDR3 nucleotides are TGCAGTGCGCAACAGGGTTATGGCTACACCTTC. It is translated as CSAQQGYGYTF. This chain links TRBV20-1 with TRBJ1-2, with D maybe TRBD1 (6 bases). Trimming stripped 6 bases from V and 5 bases from J, with 10 bases between. Germline CDR1 reads DFQATT; CDR2 reads SNEGSKA (reference sequence). The CDR3 contains 11 residues.

With respect to this clonotype: An end of the junction differs from the germline gene, which may be a read error. The chain combines TRBV7-2 with TRBJ1-1; D may be TRBD1 (5 bases). Germline V CDR1 and CDR2: SGHTA, FQGNSA. The CDR3 contains 12 residues. CDR3 residues: CVSSLVQGDAFF. For the CDR3, the DNA is TGTGTCAGCAGCTTAGTGCAGGGTGATGCTTTCTTT.

This chain joins TRBV28 and TRBJ1-4; 7 bases line up with TRBD1. Germline CDR1 MDHEN, CDR2 SYDVKM. The V segment lost 4 bases and the J segment 5 bases; nucleotides outside the gene matches: 7. This CDR3 has 15 residues. The CDR3 protein is CASSYGDSSNEKLFF. The DNA for the CDR3 is TGTGCCAGCAGTTATGGGGACAGCTCGAATGAAAAACTGTTTTTT. Looking up the rest from reference TRBV28 and TRBJ1-4 gives the full variable domain: DVKVTQSSRYLVKRTGEKVFLECVQDMDHENMFWYRQDPGLGLRLIYFSYDVKMKEKGDIPEGYSVSREKKERFSLILESASTNQTSMYLCASSYGDSSNEKLFFGSGTQLSVL.

The chain carries TRBV19 and TRBJ2-1; tentative D call: TRBD2 (6 bases). The germline gives CDR1 LNHDA, CDR2 SQIVND (reference sequence). V lost 2 bases, J lost 4 bases, and 15 bases lay in between. The CDR3 contains 16 residues. Written as DNA, the CDR3 is TGTGCCAGTAGTATACTGGCTAGCGAGCCATACAATGAGCAGTTCTTC. Its protein is CASSILASEPYNEQFF.

The chain joins TRBV10-2 to TRBJ2-7, with 10 positions matching TRBD2. CDR3 length: 17 amino acids. The junction had 10 bases not matched to a gene; V was cut back by 3 bases and J by 2 bases. CDR1 is WSHSY and CDR2 is SAAADI in the germline V gene. DNA for the CDR3: TGCGCCAGCAGTGACCCTAGCGGGAGAGGGGGGACCTACGAGCAGTACTTC. Protein: CASSDPSGRGGTYEQYF.

This chain joins TRBV28 and TRBJ2-1; 9 bases are a match to TRBD1. The CDR3 is made up of 16 amino acids. Germline-derived CDR1 and CDR2 are MDHEN and SYDVKM. Trimming took 4 bases from V and 7 from J; bases not matched to a gene: 11. CDR3 residues: CASSSHRDRAGNEQFF. CDR3 DNA: TGTGCCAGCAGTTCACACCGGGACAGGGCTGGGAATGAGCAGTTCTTC.

The V call is TRBV27, the J call TRBJ2-1, with 7 positions matching TRBD2. With 1 base clipped from V and 0 bases from J, the junction kept 6 bases outside the gene matches. CDR1 MNHEY and CDR2 SMNVEV come from the germline V gene (reference sequence). The CDR3 spans 17 residues. CDR3 sequence: CASSLYGRTSSYNEQFF. In DNA, the CDR3 is TGTGCCAGCAGTTTATACGGGAGGACCAGCTCCTACAATGAGCAGTTCTTC.